The 24 T cell receptor beta chains below all came from one sample that was sequenced in a study of early T cells in non-severe SARS-CoV-2 infection. MiXCR, run by TCRdb on the 5' RACE reads, gives a single entry per CDR3 protein. Among around 94,000 distinct CDR3 sequences listed, less than 15% were seen once. Sequencing was carried out using whole blood. The origin of the receptors is an adult who was a healthcare worker with PCR-confirmed SARS-CoV-2 infection or an uninfected control (not recorded which).

This clonotype was seen repeatedly, ten times or more. This sequence joins TRBV21-1 and TRBJ2-1; the table's D gene call, TRBD1, was not cross checked with the DNA. TRBV21-1 is given as a pseudogene. CDR3 length: 20 residues. CDR3 nucleotide sequence: TGTGCCAGCAGCAAAGGAGAGGGGGAGCAACGGGGTTTATCAGACAATGAGCAGTTCTTC. Encoded protein: CASSKGEGEQRGLSDNEQFF.

V usage is TRBV28 and J usage is TRBJ2-3, with D maybe TRBD2 (5 bases). Per germline, CDR1 MDHEN and CDR2 SYDVKM. The CDR3 is made up of 14 amino acids. V was pared by 2 bases and J by 3 bases, with 9 bases between. The DNA for the CDR3 is TGTGCCAGCAGTTTAAGGCTAGCAACAGATACGCAGTATTTT. As protein: CASSLRLATDTQYF.

This clonotype was recorded at least ten times. The V gene is TRBV3-1, the J gene TRBJ2-1; D perhaps matches TRBD2 (6 bases). The CDR3 length is 13 residues. Per the germline V gene, CDR1 is LGHDT and CDR2 is YNNKEL (reference sequence). The ends were cut back, 0 bases at V and 15 bases at J, with 15 bases in the middle. Written as DNA, the CDR3 is TGTGCCAGCAGCCAAGATAGGGCGGGGAATCCGTTCTTC. This sequence encodes CASSQDRAGNPFF.

This clonotype was observed at least ten times. This chain links TRBV20-1 with TRBJ2-5; a possible D gene is TRBD2 (5 bases). Trimming removed 0 bases at V and 0 bases at J, with 8 bases between. Germline V gene data show CDR1 as DFQATT and CDR2 as SNEGSKA (reference sequence). The CDR3 consists of 14 residues. The CDR3 protein is CSARDAGNQETQYF. The CDR3 coding sequence is TGCAGTGCTAGAGATGCCGGGAACCAAGAGACCCAGTACTTC.

The chain uses TRBV12-3 or TRBV12-4 and TRBJ2-7, with 7 bases identical to TRBD1. Trimming at V came to 4 bases and at J to 3 bases, leaving 9 bases not matched to a gene. This CDR3 has 15 amino acids. CDR3 coding DNA: TGTGCCAGCAGTTCAGGGGACAGTAGATACTACGAGCAGTACTTC. Translating it yields CASSSGDSRYYEQYF.

This clonotype turned up a few times. The chain has TRBV5-1 and TRBJ2-5; D remains ambiguous. Germline values: CDR1 SGHRS, CDR2 YFSETQ. Trimming stripped 5 bases from V and 2 bases from J, with 4 bases between. This CDR3 comprises 11 residues. The CDR3 bases are TGCGCCAGCAGGGCTCAAGAGACCCAGTACTTC. Protein product: CASRAQETQYF.

This clonotype was found a few times. The rearrangement uses TRBV4-1 and TRBJ1-4; D is undetermined. Germline CDR1 is MGHRA and CDR2 is YSYEKL. Trimming cost V 1 base and J 8 bases, with 11 bases left between them. This CDR3 spans 14 amino acids. CDR3 residues: CASSQVVLMEKLFF. CDR3 in DNA: TGCGCCAGCAGCCAAGTTGTACTAATGGAAAAACTGTTTTTT.

The chain employs TRBV9 and TRBJ1-2; no firm D call. CDR3 size: 14 residues. The germline gives CDR1 SGDLS, CDR2 YYNGEE. Trimming removed 0 bases at V and 4 bases at J, with 10 bases between. CDR3 loop: CASSVAEESYGYTF. In nucleotides, the CDR3 is TGTGCCAGCAGCGTAGCAGAAGAATCCTATGGCTACACCTTC.

This clonotype was found many times. CDR3 protein: CSAKDSEQYF. The CDR3 DNA reads as TGCAGTGCTAAAGACTCGGAGCAGTACTTC. The genes are TRBV20-1 and TRBJ2-7; D remains unclear. V was pared by 4 bases and J by 7 bases, with 8 bases between. CDR3 length equals 10 residues. Germline assignment: CDR1 DFQATT and CDR2 SNEGSKA (reference sequence).

The CDR3 loop is CASNPASKDNEQFF. As DNA, the CDR3 is TGTGCCAGCAACCCCGCCTCCAAGGACAATGAGCAGTTCTTC. The V gene is TRBV11-2, the J gene TRBJ2-1; no firm D call. Trimming removed 7 bases from V and 5 bases from J, with 15 bases in between. The germline CDR1 and CDR2 sequences are SGHAT and FQNNGV. There are 14 residues in the CDR3. Together with reference TRBV11-2 and TRBJ2-1, the CDR3 gives the full variable domain: EAGVAQSPRYKIIEKRQSVAFWCNPISGHATLYWYQQILGQGPKLLIQFQNNGVVDDSQLPKDRFSAERLKGVDSTLKIQPAKLEDSAVYLCASNPASKDNEQFFGPGTRLTVL.

This clonotype was counted at least ten times. V gene TRBV27 combines with J gene TRBJ1-2; 7 bases map to TRBD1. CDR3 length: 13 amino acids. CDR1 and CDR2 (germline): MNHEY, SMNVEV (reference sequence). V dropped 6 bases and J dropped 4; count of bases not matched to a gene: 5. CDR3 sequence (DNA): TGTGCCAGCAGAAAACAGGGGACCTATGGCTACACCTTC. As protein: CASRKQGTYGYTF.

This clonotype was seen at least ten times. The chain combines TRBV14 with TRBJ1-5; no clear D. The V gene lost 7 bases and the J gene lost 4 bases, with 20 bases spanning the gap. Looked up from germline, CDR1 is SGHDN and CDR2 is FVKESK. CDR3 length: 16 residues. The CDR3 protein is CASKSDLRWLNQPQHF. Written as DNA, the CDR3 is TGTGCCAGCAAATCTGATTTGAGGTGGCTAAATCAGCCCCAGCATTTT.

This clonotype was detected many times. The chain is built from TRBV5-4 and TRBJ2-7; D possibly uses TRBD1 or TRBD2 (5 bases each). Germline V lookup: CDR1 SGHNT, CDR2 YYREEE (reference sequence). The CDR3 is 14 residues long. V was shortened by 4 bases and J by 3 bases, with 14 bases between the two germline ends. The chain's CDR3 is CASSARDGHYEQYF. For the CDR3, the DNA is TGTGCCAGCAGCGCCCGGGACGGCCACTACGAGCAGTACTTC.

The chain combines TRBV25-1 with TRBJ1-6; TRBD1 might be the D (5 bases). Germline-derived CDR1 and CDR2 are MGHDK and SYGVNS. With 6 bases removed from V and 7 bases from J, the gap between germline ends came to 13 bases. There are 14 residues in the CDR3. CDR3: CASRQGQWNSPLHF. CDR3 nucleotide sequence: TGTGCCAGCAGGCAGGGCCAGTGGAATTCACCCCTCCACTTT.

J is TRBJ2-7 and V is TRBV4-1; D is perhaps TRBD2 (6 bases). Germline CDR1 MGHRA, CDR2 YSYEKL. Trimming took 0 bases from V and 2 from J, leaving 8 bases between them. CDR3 length: 14 amino acids. The CDR3 DNA sequence: TGCGCCAGCAGCCAAGAGGTAGCGGCCTACGAGCAGTACTTC. Amino acids: CASSQEVAAYEQYF.

At least ten counts were recorded for this clonotype. The chain carries TRBV28 and TRBJ2-5, with 7 bases aligning to TRBD1. After removal of 5 bases from V and 3 bases from J, the junction contained 9 bases not matched to a gene. From germline, CDR1 is MDHEN and CDR2 SYDVKM. The CDR3 is made up of 15 amino acids. In DNA form, the CDR3 reads TGTGCCAGCAGTAAAGACAGGGTAGGAGAAGAGACCCAGTACTTC. Translated: CASSKDRVGEETQYF.

This clonotype was detected only a few times. The chain employs TRBV7-2 and TRBJ2-7; D uncertain. The CDR3 sequence is 16 residues long. Trimming pared 0 bases from V and 2 bases from J, leaving 14 bases between. CDR1 is SGHTA and CDR2 is FQGNSA in the germline V gene. CDR3 coding DNA: TGTGCCAGCAGCTTAGCGCTCGGAGTAGGAACCTACGAGCAGTACTTC. Its translation: CASSLALGVGTYEQYF.

As for this clonotype: Given a much more abundant clone one base away, this may be a read error. The chain links TRBV3-1 to TRBJ2-3, with 7 bases matching TRBD2. Germline V gene data show CDR1 as LGHDT and CDR2 as YNNKEL (reference sequence). This CDR3 has 18 amino acids. V shed 4 bases, J shed 4 bases, and the junction held 17 bases outside the gene matches. CDR3 DNA: TGTGCCAGCAGCCCGGGAGTGAGCGGGAACGAACCTTCAGATACGCAGTATTTT. The encoded protein is CASSPGVSGNEPSDTQYF.

V gene TRBV28 combines with J gene TRBJ1-2; D gene unclear. The CDR3 sequence is 12 residues long. V lost 5 bases to trimming and J lost 5 bases, with 9 bases between them. CDR1 and CDR2 (germline): MDHEN, SYDVKM. In DNA form, the CDR3 reads TGTGCCAGCAGTACCGGCACTTATGGCTACACCTTC. As protein: CASSTGTYGYTF.

The CDR3 nucleotides are TGCGCCAGCAGTGAGTCAGGGCAGGGCACAGATACGCAGTATTTT. It translates to CASSESGQGTDTQYF. V and J are TRBV10-2 and TRBJ2-3; D is unclear. V lost 0 bases and J lost 1, with 8 bases in between. Per germline, CDR1 WSHSY and CDR2 SAAADI. The CDR3 extends over 15 amino acids.

This clonotype appeared a few times. The rearrangement joins TRBV27 to TRBJ2-3, with D possibly matching TRBD2 (5 bases). Per the germline V gene, CDR1 is MNHEY and CDR2 is SMNVEV (reference sequence). Trimming removed 2 bases from V and 4 bases from J, with 19 bases in between. CDR3 length: 17 amino acids. The CDR3, as DNA: TGTGCCAGCAGTTTAAAGGCGACCACCACGAGGGCAGATACGCAGTATTTT. Protein sequence: CASSLKATTTRADTQYF.

This chain links TRBV20-1 with TRBJ2-7; 8 bases are a match to TRBD1. CDR1 and CDR2 (germline): DFQATT, SNEGSKA (reference sequence). The J segment lost 2 bases and the V segment lost 6 bases, leaving 3 bases of the junction unmatched. This CDR3 is built from 12 residues. The DNA for the CDR3 is TGCAGTGCGACGACAGGGGCCTACGAGCAGTACTTC. As protein: CSATTGAYEQYF.

The rearrangement links TRBV5-1 to TRBJ2-3; D remains unclear. The CDR3 totals 17 residues. Germline CDR1 reads SGHRS; CDR2 reads YFSETQ. The V end was cut by 5 bases, the J end by 4 bases, with 23 bases between. CDR3 sequence reads: CASSEVARLKGADTQYF. The CDR3 DNA reads TGCGCCAGCAGTGAAGTCGCCAGATTGAAAGGCGCAGATACGCAGTATTTT.

This clonotype was observed a few times. The chain uses TRBV19 and TRBJ1-5; 7 bases map to TRBD1. In germline, CDR1 is LNHDA, CDR2 SQIVND (reference sequence). The ends lost 3 bases at V and 5 bases at J; junction bases unmatched: 4. This CDR3 has 14 residues. The CDR3 region is CASSILGGYQPQHF. DNA of the CDR3: TGTGCCAGTAGTATCTTAGGGGGCTATCAGCCCCAGCATTTT.